The sequence of this TCR beta chain was determined in a study of blood T cell repertoires in COVID-19 (dated by TCRdb to 2020 to 2022). Regarding the complete study: Samples from collaborators originated in the United States, Italy and Spain and spanned both the acute and convalescent phases of COVID-19. The prospective study material was composed of cDNA or gDNA derived from T cells, B-cell-depleted T cells, or PBMCs. The samples were drawn from two sources: the first 160 participants of the ongoing ImmuneRACE study, and over 1,000 subjects contributed by 6 global collaborators. The repertoires were released in a freely available public database intended as a resource for research on the immune response to SARS-CoV-2. The dataset comprised deeply sampled blood TCRbeta repertoires from subjects exposed to, actively infected with, or recovered from COVID-19. Sample metadata almost always included a de-identified subject ID, COVID-19 status, age in years and sex. Where HLA class I and class II types were available, the types were taken from metadata supplied by the sample provider, not from assay-based typing.

The CDR3 measures 15 amino acids from cysteine to phenylalanine. Here the CDR3 DNA is all that survives: 45 bases in frame from base 1. According to the germline V gene (reference sequence), CDR1 reads SEHNR and CDR2 reads FQNEAQ. Trimming takes 5 bases off V and 4 bases off J; junction bases not matched to a gene: 7. Paper-wide results and their limitations: How much clinical and demographic metadata was included differed by source and by participant, and the metadata was provided uncurated.

The collaborating institutions used their own protocols to collect whole blood in K2EDTA tubes. For TCRbeta analysis, collaborator samples were shipped as frozen whole blood, as isolated PBMCs, or as DNA extracted from either sample type. Concerning this clone itself: Its antigen is still unknown. No per-base quality is available; no much larger clone lies one base away.

TCRbeta CDR3 regions were amplified from genomic DNA using the immunoSEQ Assay, a bias-controlled multiplex PCR. The study's own analysis went as follows. Nucleated cell counts per sample were estimated from amplification of reference gene primers within the assay. To quantify the absolute abundance of each unique TCRbeta CDR3 rearrangement, sequence reads were collapsed and filtered. Productive Simpson clonality was computed per sample as the square root of Simpson's diversity index over productive rearrangements. Not all clones reach the TCRdb copy of this immuneACCESS table, which keeps in-frame sequences only. Checked studies attribute under half of the gap to unresolved V genes and leave the rest unexplained. Clone size and the V and J calls come from that table; the DNA yielded D and trimming. The sample table shows about 54,000 clones, and 90% are seen once. The top ten hold 7.5% to 10% of the sample.

This chain is built from TRBV7-9 and TRBJ2-3, and 9 junction bases match TRBD2. Sequencing was carried out using peripheral blood. This TCR derives from a woman in her 40s with active COVID-19. The CDR3 in this case is CASSPRGTSSDTQYF. The base sequence is TGTGCCAGCAGCCCAAGAGGGACTAGCTCAGATACGCAGTATTTT.